Following are 15 T cell receptor beta chains from one sample sequenced in a study of blood T cells in healthy people across ages. Combining a sample-barcoded 5' primer with a J-beta primer mix, a second PCR ran for 7 to 11 cycles. Each CDR3 protein is one row after TCRdb ran MiXCR on the 5' RACE reads. The sample holds about 930,000 distinct CDR3 sequences; roughly 29% are singletons and the top ten take around 9.6%. The same data also went into a second study, on T cells of mothers and their children.

Sequencing was done on a sample of blood. These receptors were obtained from a woman aged 40 to 50 in good health.

This clonotype was seen many times. The gene calls are TRBV20-1 and TRBJ2-1; D is ambiguous. Trimming stripped 3 bases from V and 4 bases from J, with 19 bases between. The CDR3 contains 16 residues. Germline-derived CDR1 and CDR2 are DFQATT and SNEGSKA (reference sequence). The CDR3 DNA follows: TGCAGTGCTAGTGCTCCAAAAGGAAAAGGATACAATGAGCAGTTCTTC. Its protein is CSASAPKGKGYNEQFF.

The chain uses TRBV6-5 and TRBJ2-3; no firm D call. V was clipped by 2 bases and J by 10 bases, with 7 bases between them. The germline V gene encodes CDR1 MNHEY and CDR2 SVGAGI. CDR3 length: 11 residues. CDR3 DNA sequence: TGTGCCAGCAGTTACCTCACGGCGCAGTATTTT. Protein: CASSYLTAQYF.

Worth noting for this clonotype: The junction differs from germline at one of its ends, possibly a read error. This chain's CDR3 is CASRSGAINTEVFF. CDR3 DNA sequence: TGCGCCAGCAGGTCAGGCGCCATCAACACTGAAGTTTTCTTT. This chain uses TRBV5-1 with TRBJ1-1; D is unresolved. Germline CDR1 SGHRS, CDR2 YFSETQ. The CDR3 consists of 14 residues.

This clonotype was seen at least ten times. The rearrangement uses TRBV6-5 and TRBJ2-6; 8 nucleotides align to TRBD1. CDR1 is MNHEY and CDR2 is SVGAGI in the germline V gene. V trimming: 6 bases; J trimming: 0 bases; junction bases outside the gene matches: 4. The CDR3 is made up of 16 amino acids. CDR3 residues: CASSRTGSSGANVLTF. The CDR3 nucleotides are TGTGCCAGCAGCCGGACAGGGTCCTCTGGGGCCAACGTCCTGACTTTC.

There are many counts of this clonotype. The chain links TRBV12-3 or TRBV12-4 to TRBJ2-1; 8 bases fit TRBD2. V was pared by 6 bases and J by 12 bases, with 13 bases of the junction left unmatched. This CDR3 contains 14 residues. The CDR3 region is CASSRGAGGPTQFF. The CDR3 nucleotides read TGTGCCAGCAGCCGGGGGGCGGGGGGCCCTACGCAGTTCTTC.

A single count supports this clonotype. A much more abundant neighbour one base away suggests this may be a read error. This sequence joins TRBV27 and TRBJ2-1; 8 bases fit TRBD1. There are 15 residues in the CDR3. In germline, CDR1 is MNHEY, CDR2 SMNVEV (reference sequence). V was pared by 6 bases and J by 5 bases, with 9 bases of the junction left unmatched. CDR3: CASSETGVTHNEQFF. The CDR3 nucleotides read TGTGCCAGCAGCGAGACAGGGGTTACCCACAATGAGCAGTTCTTC.

The chain is built from TRBV3-1 and TRBJ2-4; TRBD2 matches 7 bases. Germline V gives CDR1 LGHDT, CDR2 YNNKEL (reference sequence). CDR3 size: 14 residues. V was pared by 3 bases and J by 13 bases, with 12 bases of the junction left unmatched. The CDR3 here is CASSQSGGLHEQYF. The CDR3 DNA sequence: TGTGCCAGCAGCCAGTCGGGGGGTCTCCATGAGCAGTACTTC.

This clonotype has more than one count but fewer than ten. With only one base between it and a far larger clone, this is likely a read error. The chain recombines TRBV7-9 with TRBJ2-4; D unclear. CDR1 and CDR2 from the germline V gene are SEHNR and FQNEAQ (reference sequence). Deletions cut 0 bases from V and 13 bases from J, with 10 bases between. The CDR3 is 12 amino acids. CDR3 in amino acids: CASSLAGYGQYF. The CDR3, as DNA: TGTGCCAGCAGCTTAGCAGGGTACGGGCAGTACTTC.

Comment on this clonotype: One junction end does not reproduce the germline sequence, and a read error may be involved. V gene TRBV20-1 combines with J gene TRBJ2-7; TRBD1 matches 10 bases. Germline loops: CDR1 DFQATT, CDR2 SNEGSKA (reference sequence). The CDR3 length is 13 residues. The CDR3 DNA is TGCGGTGCTGGGGGACAGGGGACCTACGAGCAGTACTTC. It specifies CGAGGQGTYEQYF.

In its sample, this clonotype was seen a few times. The chain combines TRBV20-1 with TRBJ1-2; 7 bases align to TRBD1. J gave up 5 bases and V 3 bases, and 9 bases lay outside the gene matches. Germline V CDR1 and CDR2: DFQATT, SNEGSKA (reference sequence). This CDR3 comprises 14 residues. This CDR3 is CSASLYRGLYGYTF. In DNA form, the CDR3 reads TGCAGTGCTAGCCTTTACAGGGGTTTATATGGCTACACCTTC.

The chain joins TRBV7-3 to TRBJ2-7; weak D call: TRBD2 (5 bases). The J call may be in error: the DNA end matches TRBJ2-5 better. The CDR3 is made up of 13 amino acids. The germline V gene encodes CDR1 SGHTA and CDR2 FQGTGA. The CDR3 region is CASSLTPGETQYF. The CDR3 DNA sequence: TGTGCCAGCAGCTTAACCCCGGGGGAGACCCAGTACTTC.

This chain joins TRBV12-3 or TRBV12-4 and TRBJ2-7; D tentatively reads TRBD1 or TRBD2 (5 bases each). The CDR3 spans 13 residues. The V end was cut by 6 bases, the J end by 7 bases, with 16 bases between. CDR3: CASSPGTTLEQYF. CDR3 nucleotides: TGTGCCAGCAGCCCCGGGACCACGTTAGAGCAGTACTTC.

Details on this clonotype: This clone may be a read error of a much larger clone one base away. The chain combines TRBV20-1 with TRBJ2-3; perhaps D is TRBD1 or TRBD2 (5 bases each). The CDR3 contains 15 residues. V was shortened by 3 bases and J by 6 bases, with 19 bases between the two germline ends. The germline V gene has CDR1 DFQATT and CDR2 SNEGSKA (reference sequence). This CDR3 reads CSASDGAQDVDTQYF. CDR3 DNA: TGCAGTGCTAGTGACGGGGCCCAGGACGTGGATACGCAGTATTTT.

This chain connects TRBV20-1 to TRBJ2-4, with 8 bases matching TRBD2. V gave up 6 bases and J gave up 0 bases; unmatched junction bases: 4. Germline assignment: CDR1 DFQATT and CDR2 SNEGSKA (reference sequence). This CDR3 is built from 14 residues. The CDR3: CSAEAGVAKNIQYF. The CDR3 nucleotides are TGCAGTGCCGAAGCGGGGGTAGCCAAAAACATTCAGTACTTC.

This clonotype occurred many times. V is TRBV15 and J is TRBJ1-1; weak D call: TRBD1 (6 bases). The germline gives CDR1 LNHNV, CDR2 YYDKDF (reference sequence). CDR3 length equals 15 residues. Trimming shortened V by 0 bases and J by 4 bases, and 12 bases separated the two germline ends. CDR3 DNA: TGTGCCACCAGCAGAGATGCCCGGACAGCCACTGAAGCTTTCTTT. Translating it yields CATSRDARTATEAFF.